A selection of T cell receptor beta chains follows, all from one sample in a study of blood T cell repertoires in COVID-19. Here immunoSEQ multiplex PCR was the method, and the copy in TCRdb shows in-frame clones only, minus some. The repertoire consists of 35,000 to 50,000 clones, with roughly 84% occurring once and the leading ten covering approximately 12%. Sequenced input: peripheral blood. Receptors originate from a human donor in a cohort sampled during active COVID-19. CDR3s include the opening cysteine and the closing phenylalanine or tryptophan. D genes are given only for firm matches. Clone size is given for some rows only: seen once, a few or many times, or a class if the clone is expanded.

V gene	clone size	D gene	J gene	CDR3 protein	CDR3 DNA
TRBV4-1	.	.	TRBJ2-7	CASSQGPSYEQYF	TGCGCCAGCAGCCAAGGGCCCAGCTACGAGCAGTACTTC
TRBV10-1	.	.	TRBJ2-7	CASSKRSLAYEQYF	TGCGCCAGCTCCAAGAGAAGCTTAGCTTACGAGCAGTACTTC
TRBV7-9	.	.	TRBJ2-7	CASSGGYSSYEQYF	TGTGCCAGCAGCGGAGGGTACAGCTCCTACGAGCAGTACTTC
TRBV21-1	once	.	TRBJ1-1	CASSFLNRGVDTEAFF	TGTGCCAGCAGCTTCCTCAACCGGGGTGTCGACACTGAAGCTTTCTTT
TRBV28	few	.	TRBJ2-3	CASSSDSDTQYF	TGTGCCAGCAGTTCAGATTCAGATACGCAGTATTTT
TRBV6-2/TRBV6-3	.	TRBD2	TRBJ2-2	CASTPGGGPNTGELFF	TGTGCCAGCACCCCCGGCGGGGGGCCGAACACCGGGGAGCTGTTTTTT
TRBV2	.	TRBD2	TRBJ2-1	CARRGLAGIYNEQFF	TGTGCCAGGAGGGGACTAGCGGGGATCTACAATGAGCAGTTCTTC
TRBV5-8	.	TRBD1	TRBJ2-1	CASSLGVRGYEEQFF	TGTGCCAGCAGCTTGGGTGTCAGGGGGTACGAGGAGCAGTTCTTC
TRBV4-3	.	TRBD1	TRBJ1-4	CASSRDSAEEEKLFF	TGCGCCAGCAGCCGGGACAGCGCTGAGGAAGAAAAACTGTTTTTT
TRBV3-1/TRBV3-2	.	TRBD1	TRBJ1-2	CASSLGTGTDYGYTF	TGTGCCAGCAGCCTCGGGACAGGGACTGACTATGGCTACACCTTC
TRBV27	.	TRBD2	TRBJ2-3	CASSYQLAGLTDTQYF	TGTGCCAGCAGTTACCAACTAGCGGGGTTAACAGATACGCAGTATTTT
TRBV3-1/TRBV3-2	.	.	TRBJ1-6	CASSQEGGNSPLHF	TGTGCCAGCAGCCAAGAAGGGGGTAATTCACCCCTCCACTTT
TRBV21-1	.	.	TRBJ2-2	CATEGRLAVRGELFF	TGTGCCACGGAGGGAAGACTAGCAGTTAGAGGGGAGCTGTTTTTT
TRBV14	.	.	TRBJ2-2	CASSQRRGVGVDGELFF	TGTGCCAGCAGCCAAAGGCGTGGAGTGGGTGTCGACGGGGAGCTGTTTTTT
TRBV20-1	.	TRBD1	TRBJ2-7	CSASLFEDRGSREQYF	TGCAGTGCTAGTCTCTTTGAGGACAGGGGATCGAGGGAGCAGTACTTC
TRBV5-8	.	.	TRBJ1-1	CATKQGGSTEAFF	TGTGCCACCAAACAGGGTGGGAGCACTGAAGCTTTCTTT
TRBV9	.	.	TRBJ2-1	CASSPDRVGSYNEQFF	TGTGCCAGCAGCCCCGACCGGGTTGGCTCCTACAATGAGCAGTTCTTC
TRBV10-3	medium-sized	.	TRBJ2-7	CAIKQASSYEQYF	TGTGCCATCAAACAGGCTAGCTCCTACGAGCAGTACTTC
TRBV5-5	.	.	TRBJ1-1	CASTPWQALVAEAFF	TGTGCCAGCACACCATGGCAGGCTCTGGTGGCTGAAGCTTTCTTT
TRBV5-1	once	.	TRBJ2-3	CASSSGQGRTSGISTDTQYF	TGCGCCAGCAGCTCGGGACAGGGCAGAACTAGCGGGATTAGCACAGATACGCAGTATTTT
TRBV3-1/TRBV3-2	.	.	TRBJ1-4	CASSFRQAGEHNEKLFF	TGTGCCAGCAGCTTTCGACAGGCCGGCGAACATAATGAAAAACTGTTTTTT
TRBV6-4	.	.	TRBJ2-2	CASSGTPGTGELFF	TGTGCCAGCAGTGGTACCCCGGGGACCGGGGAGCTGTTTTTT
TRBV7-3	.	.	TRBJ2-7	CASSLGRDYEQYF	TGTGCCAGCAGCTTAGGCAGGGACTACGAGCAGTACTTC
TRBV10-3	few	TRBD1	TRBJ1-5	CAISESDRAQPQHF	TGTGCCATCAGTGAGTCGGACAGGGCCCAGCCCCAGCATTTT
TRBV6-5	.	.	TRBJ2-7	CASSYGGRPYEQYF	TGTGCCAGCAGTTATGGGGGCAGGCCCTACGAGCAGTACTTC
TRBV7-8	few	.	TRBJ2-7	CASSLNVLSYEQYF	TGTGCCAGCAGCTTAAACGTACTCTCCTACGAGCAGTACTTC
TRBV28	few	TRBD1	TRBJ1-2	CASRETGPPDSYTF	TGTGCCAGCAGGGAGACAGGGCCCCCTGACAGCTACACCTTC
TRBV19	.	TRBD1	TRBJ1-1	CASSLQGGAFF	TGTGCCAGTAGTCTGCAGGGGGGAGCTTTCTTT
TRBV7-3	.	.	TRBJ1-1	CASSLRGQGTEAFF	TGTGCCAGCAGCTTAAGGGGCCAAGGCACTGAAGCTTTCTTT
TRBV6-1	.	TRBD1	TRBJ1-2	CASSEAGGGVGYTF	TGTGCCAGCAGTGAAGCAGGAGGGGGCGTTGGCTACACCTTC
TRBV5-1	.	TRBD2	TRBJ2-1	CASSLAGAGVAYNEQFF	TGCGCCAGCAGCTTGGCCGGCGCGGGGGTGGCCTACAATGAGCAGTTCTTC
TRBV10-3	.	TRBD2	TRBJ2-3	CAIRGGGRTDTQYF	TGTGCCATCAGGGGCGGGGGTCGGACAGATACGCAGTATTTT